This TCR beta chain was obtained from a study of vaccination effects on CD4 cells after COVID-19. Study-level background: Post-vaccine sampling occurred a median 72 days after the second dose. Study-level points and caveats: Marked clonal contraction of infection- and vaccine-induced clones was seen late after vaccination.

Expansion of antigen-specific CD4+ T cells with viral peptide pools was carried out by the ViraFEST assay before sequencing. Cells that had been cultured for 10 days were the source of isolated CD4+ T cells. Two-dose vaccination with either BNT162b2 or mRNA-1273 was given to the participants. They grew some 2 million PBMC in each well, adding 7.5 to 10 IU/ml IL-2 and about 10 ug/ml peptides. About this clone itself: Its specificity is not known.

Some clones are missing from TCRdb's copy, which holds only in-frame ones; the method was immunoSEQ multiplex PCR. Among fewer than 90,000 clones listed, roughly 73% were seen once. CDR1 and CDR2 from the germline V gene are SNHLY and FYNNEI. V lost 3 bases to trimming and J lost 8 bases, with 17 bases between them. This CDR3 contains 15 residues. The sequenced sample was CD4+ T cells from PBMCs cultured with HCoV-OC43 spike peptides, obtained after COVID-19 vaccination. The subset is: HCoV-OC43 spike overlapping peptide pool stimulation. The V gene is TRBV2, the J gene TRBJ2-4; D is perhaps TRBD1 or TRBD2 (5 bases each). The source is a human donor who received a COVID-19 vaccine. CDR3 nucleotides: TGTGCCAGCAGTGAGGGACGGAGTCAGAGGTACATTCAGTACTTC. It is translated as CASSEGRSQRYIQYF.